Here is one TCR beta chain with its context. Its antigen remains unknown. These data are taken from a study of cytotoxic CD8 clonotypes in ibrutinib-treated CLL. Clones were read by immunoSEQ multiplex PCR, and TCRdb kept only the in-frame ones, dropping some. The repertoire holds 50,000 to 65,000 clones, 57% seen once, with approximately 14% in the top ten. Study-wide results and limits: Sustained-remission patients were sampled at different times than progressing patients were.

V shed 0 bases and J shed 2 bases, with 6 bases lying between them. CDR3 length equals 15 residues. Germline V CDR1 and CDR2: SGHNT, YYREEE (reference sequence). This TCR came from a human donor with chronic lymphocytic leukemia. The sequenced sample was PBMCs, obtained after 12 months of ibrutinib treatment. The chain uses TRBV5-4 and TRBJ2-6, with D unclear. In DNA form, the CDR3 reads TGTGCCAGCAGCTTGGGTACACCTGGGGCCAACGTCCTGACTTTC. Protein sequence: CASSLGTPGANVLTF.